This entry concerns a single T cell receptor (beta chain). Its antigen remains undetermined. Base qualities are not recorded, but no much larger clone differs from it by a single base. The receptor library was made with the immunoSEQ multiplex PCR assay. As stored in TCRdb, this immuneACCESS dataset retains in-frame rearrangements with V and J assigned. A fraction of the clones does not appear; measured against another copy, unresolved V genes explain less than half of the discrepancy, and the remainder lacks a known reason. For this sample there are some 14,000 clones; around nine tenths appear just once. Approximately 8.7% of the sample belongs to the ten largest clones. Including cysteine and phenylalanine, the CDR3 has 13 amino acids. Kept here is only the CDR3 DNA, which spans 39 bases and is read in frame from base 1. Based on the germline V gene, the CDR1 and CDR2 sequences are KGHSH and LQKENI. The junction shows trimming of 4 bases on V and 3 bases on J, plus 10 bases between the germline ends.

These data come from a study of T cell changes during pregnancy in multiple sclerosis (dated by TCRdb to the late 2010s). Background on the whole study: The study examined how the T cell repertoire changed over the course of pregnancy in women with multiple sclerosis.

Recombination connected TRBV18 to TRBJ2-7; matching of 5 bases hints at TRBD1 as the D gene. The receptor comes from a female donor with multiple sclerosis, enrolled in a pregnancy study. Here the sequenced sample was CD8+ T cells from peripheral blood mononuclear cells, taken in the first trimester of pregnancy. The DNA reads TGTGCCAGCTCACGGACACCTCGCTACGAGCAGTACTTC. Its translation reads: CASSRTPRYEQYF.